The clone carrying this TCR beta chain was observed a few times. The data derive from a study of cytomegalovirus exposure and HLA in healthy donors. PCR involved 60 Vbeta and 13 Jbeta primers. Produced via immunoSEQ multiplex PCR; TCRdb's table is partial and in-frame only. The table records about 160,000 clones, 65% to 85% of them present only once. This CDR3 has 17 amino acids. Trimming removed 2 bases at V and 0 bases at J, with 13 bases between. Per germline, CDR1 SNHLY and CDR2 FYNNEI. The V gene is TRBV2, the J gene TRBJ2-2; D uncertain. This TCR derives from a man between 40 and 49 years old in good health and CMV-seropositive. Sequences were obtained from PBMCs. The DNA of the CDR3 is TGTGCCAGCAGTGAAAGTCGGTATCGGTCGAACACCGGGGAGCTGTTTTTT. Amino acids: CASSESRYRSNTGELFF.